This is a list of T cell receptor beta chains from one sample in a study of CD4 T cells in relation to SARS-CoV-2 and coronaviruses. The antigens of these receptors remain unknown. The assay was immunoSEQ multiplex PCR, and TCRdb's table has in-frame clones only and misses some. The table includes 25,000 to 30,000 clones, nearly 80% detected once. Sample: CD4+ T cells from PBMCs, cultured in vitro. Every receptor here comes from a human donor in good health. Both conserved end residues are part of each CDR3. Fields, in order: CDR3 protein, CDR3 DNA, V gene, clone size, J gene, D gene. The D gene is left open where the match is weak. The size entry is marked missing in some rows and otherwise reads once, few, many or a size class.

CDR3: CASSLEQGSPQHF
DNA: TGTGCCAGCAGCTTAGAACAGGGTTCGCCCCAGCATTTT
V: TRBV7-2
size: few
J: TRBJ1-5
D: -

CDR3: CASSLVQETQYF
DNA: TGCGCCAGCAGCTTGGTTCAAGAGACCCAGTACTTC
V: TRBV5-1
size: once
J: TRBJ2-5
D: -

CDR3: CASSLNPTTDTQYF
DNA: TGTGCCAGCAGCTTAAACCCAACGACAGATACGCAGTATTTT
V: TRBV7-3
size: -
J: TRBJ2-3
D: -

CDR3: CASSLKQGNRANEKLFF
DNA: TGTGCCAGCAGCTTAAAGCAGGGAAATAGAGCTAATGAAAAACTGTTTTTT
V: TRBV7-6
size: -
J: TRBJ1-4
D: -

CDR3: CATEAGGENEQYF
DNA: TGTGCCACCGAGGCAGGGGGCGAGAACGAGCAGTACTTC
V: TRBV10-3
size: -
J: TRBJ2-7
D: TRBD1

CDR3: CASSIRASGYTDTQYF
DNA: TGTGCCAGTAGTATACGGGCTAGCGGATACACAGATACGCAGTATTTT
V: TRBV19
size: -
J: TRBJ2-3
D: TRBD2

CDR3: CASSFYGQGNSYEQYF
DNA: TGTGCCAGCAGCTTCTACGGTCAGGGGAACTCCTACGAGCAGTACTTC
V: TRBV7-9
size: -
J: TRBJ2-7
D: -

CDR3: CASSRSTGREKLFF
DNA: TGTGCCAGCAGTCGTTCTACCGGGAGGGAAAAACTGTTTTTT
V: TRBV6-2/TRBV6-3
size: -
J: TRBJ1-4
D: -

CDR3: CATSDRASPDTQYF
DNA: TGTGCCACCAGTGATAGAGCATCCCCAGATACGCAGTATTTT
V: TRBV24-1
size: -
J: TRBJ2-3
D: -

CDR3: CASSGSSGVETQYF
DNA: TGCGCCAGTAGCGGGAGTTCGGGGGTAGAGACCCAGTACTTC
V: TRBV4-1
size: -
J: TRBJ2-5
D: TRBD2

CDR3: CASSWDSTYEQYF
DNA: TGTGCCAGCAGTTGGGACTCCACCTACGAGCAGTACTTC
V: TRBV2
size: -
J: TRBJ2-7
D: -

CDR3: CASSLAFSGKALHF
DNA: TGTGCCAGCAGCTTGGCTTTCTCGGGGAAGGCCCTCCACTTT
V: TRBV5-4
size: -
J: TRBJ1-6
D: -

CDR3: CASSFSATSGANVLTF
DNA: TGTGCCAGCAGCTTTTCGGCCACCTCTGGGGCCAACGTCCTGACTTTC
V: TRBV7-2
size: -
J: TRBJ2-6
D: -

CDR3: CASSRGTGESSPLHF
DNA: TGTGCCAGTAGTAGAGGGACAGGGGAGAGTTCACCCCTCCACTTT
V: TRBV19
size: -
J: TRBJ1-6
D: TRBD1

CDR3: CASSLGSSSYNEQFF
DNA: TGCGCCAGCAGCCTAGGCTCGAGCTCCTACAATGAGCAGTTCTTC
V: TRBV5-1
size: -
J: TRBJ2-1
D: -

CDR3: CASSSQGVGGNTIYF
DNA: TGCGCCAGCAGCTCCCAAGGGGTTGGAGGAAACACCATATATTTT
V: TRBV5-1
size: few
J: TRBJ1-3
D: -

CDR3: CATSDLQGTGCPDTQYF
DNA: TGTGCCACCAGTGACTTGCAAGGGACAGGGTGCCCAGATACGCAGTATTTT
V: TRBV24-1
size: -
J: TRBJ2-3
D: TRBD1

CDR3: CASSQADRGHGYTF
DNA: TGCGCCAGCAGCCAAGCTGACAGGGGGCACGGCTACACCTTC
V: TRBV4-1
size: -
J: TRBJ1-2
D: TRBD1

CDR3: CASSLIPFPGTAYGYTF
DNA: TGTGCCAGCAGTTTAATTCCCTTCCCCGGGACGGCCTATGGCTACACCTTC
V: TRBV27
size: -
J: TRBJ1-2
D: -

CDR3: CASSLGQGSATNEKLFF
DNA: TGTGCCAGCAGCTTGGGACAGGGTTCGGCAACTAATGAAAAACTGTTTTTT
V: TRBV5-6
size: -
J: TRBJ1-4
D: TRBD1

CDR3: CASSLRLGTGLSNEQFF
DNA: TGTGCCAGCAGCCTCCGCCTGGGGACGGGCTTGAGCAATGAGCAGTTCTTC
V: TRBV9
size: -
J: TRBJ2-1
D: -

CDR3: CASSLAAGTDTQYF
DNA: TGTGCCAGCAGCTTGGCAGCTGGCACAGATACGCAGTATTTT
V: TRBV11-3
size: -
J: TRBJ2-3
D: -

CDR3: CASSSGRLNSPLHF
DNA: TGTGCCAGCAGCTCCGGACGTTTGAATTCACCCCTCCACTTT
V: TRBV6-5
size: few
J: TRBJ1-6
D: -

CDR3: CASSSGQAINEKLFF
DNA: TGCGCCAGCAGCTCCGGACAGGCGATTAATGAAAAACTGTTTTTT
V: TRBV4-1
size: few
J: TRBJ1-4
D: TRBD1

CDR3: CASSRTGRGQFF
DNA: TGTGCCAGCAGTCGGACAGGGAGGGGGCAGTTCTTC
V: TRBV12-3/TRBV12-4
size: -
J: TRBJ2-1
D: -

CDR3: CASSRSPSWENTEAFF
DNA: TGTGCCAGCAGCCGAAGCCCCTCCTGGGAGAACACTGAAGCTTTCTTT
V: TRBV9
size: -
J: TRBJ1-1
D: -

CDR3: CASSLPGSGANVLTF
DNA: TGTGCCAGCAGCTTACCGGGGTCTGGGGCCAACGTCCTGACTTTC
V: TRBV5-6
size: -
J: TRBJ2-6
D: -

CDR3: CASSLGTDSPLHF
DNA: TGTGCCAGCAGCTTAGGGACCGATTCACCCCTCCACTTT
V: TRBV11-3
size: -
J: TRBJ1-6
D: -

CDR3: CASSGRDRGDEQFF
DNA: TGTGCCAGCAGCGGCCGGGACAGGGGCGATGAGCAGTTCTTC
V: TRBV5-4
size: -
J: TRBJ2-1
D: TRBD1

CDR3: CAWSVDRGTDTQYF
DNA: TGTGCCTGGAGCGTTGACAGGGGAACAGATACGCAGTATTTT
V: TRBV30
size: -
J: TRBJ2-3
D: TRBD1

CDR3: CASSGGVDQPQHF
DNA: TGTGCCAGCAGTGGGGGGGTGGATCAGCCCCAGCATTTT
V: TRBV2
size: -
J: TRBJ1-5
D: -

CDR3: CASSPGQALYEQYF
DNA: TGCGCCAGCAGCCCGGGACAAGCCCTCTACGAGCAGTACTTC
V: TRBV5-1
size: few
J: TRBJ2-7
D: -

CDR3: CASSGTLGGEQFF
DNA: TGTGCCAGCAGCGGGACACTCGGGGGTGAGCAGTTCTTC
V: TRBV7-3
size: -
J: TRBJ2-1
D: -

CDR3: CASSPRSGSYNEQFF
DNA: TGTGCCAGCTCACCACGGTCAGGCTCCTACAATGAGCAGTTCTTC
V: TRBV18
size: medium-sized
J: TRBJ2-1
D: -

CDR3: CASSFNPGANQPQHF
DNA: TGTGCCAGCAGCTTTAATCCAGGGGCCAATCAGCCCCAGCATTTT
V: TRBV7-2
size: -
J: TRBJ1-5
D: -

CDR3: CAGSIGVYDGYTF
DNA: TGTGCCGGATCGATCGGGGTTTACGATGGCTACACCTTC
V: TRBV6-5
size: -
J: TRBJ1-2
D: -

CDR3: CASSIYGTSGGDEQYF
DNA: TGTGCCAGTAGTATTTACGGGACTAGCGGGGGTGACGAGCAGTACTTC
V: TRBV19
size: -
J: TRBJ2-7
D: TRBD2

CDR3: CSASLQGGTDTQYF
DNA: TGCAGTGCTAGTCTCCAGGGAGGCACAGATACGCAGTATTTT
V: TRBV20-1
size: -
J: TRBJ2-3
D: -

CDR3: CASFHSPLHF
DNA: TGCGCCAGCTTCCATTCACCCCTCCACTTT
V: TRBV10-1
size: -
J: TRBJ1-6
D: -

CDR3: CASSSPGLAGGAKNIQYF
DNA: TGTGCCAGCAGTTCTCCGGGACTAGCGGGAGGCGCCAAAAACATTCAGTACTTC
V: TRBV27
size: -
J: TRBJ2-4
D: TRBD2

CDR3: CARNWSRCTDTQYF
DNA: TGTGCCAGAAATTGGAGTAGGTGCACAGATACGCAGTATTTT
V: TRBV5-3
size: -
J: TRBJ2-3
D: -

CDR3: CASSYRGNIQYF
DNA: TGTGCCAGCAGTTACAGGGGGAACATTCAGTACTTC
V: TRBV6-2/TRBV6-3
size: -
J: TRBJ2-4
D: -

CDR3: CASSPTGYNEQFF
DNA: TGTGCCAGCAGCCCAACGGGGTACAATGAGCAGTTCTTC
V: TRBV11-3
size: -
J: TRBJ2-1
D: -

CDR3: CASSPQRDGFYTF
DNA: TGCGCCAGCAGCCCCCAGAGGGATGGATTTTACACCTTC
V: TRBV4-3
size: -
J: TRBJ1-2
D: -

CDR3: CASRSGPPTSSSYNSPLHF
DNA: TGTGCCAGCAGGTCCGGGCCTCCAACATCGAGCTCCTATAATTCACCCCTCCACTTT
V: TRBV28
size: -
J: TRBJ1-6
D: -

CDR3: CASSQDGLGPQETQYF
DNA: TGTGCCAGCAGCCAAGATGGTCTGGGGCCTCAAGAGACCCAGTACTTC
V: TRBV4-2
size: -
J: TRBJ2-5
D: -

CDR3: CASSQVPGTFNYGYTF
DNA: TGTGCCAGCAGCCAAGTCCCAGGGACCTTTAACTATGGCTACACCTTC
V: TRBV3-1/TRBV3-2
size: few
J: TRBJ1-2
D: -

CDR3: CASRQDWADTQYF
DNA: TGCGCCAGCCGACAGGATTGGGCGGATACGCAGTATTTT
V: TRBV5-1
size: -
J: TRBJ2-3
D: -